This TCR beta chain was found in a study of vaccination and CD4 T cells after COVID-19 (dated by TCRdb to 2021 to 2024). With respect to the entire study: Every convalescent patient had a positive nasal swab PCR test for SARS-CoV-2, with mild disease in eight to ten patients and severe disease in one. Control cultures used a CEFX viral epitope pool as positive control, an HIV-1 Nef peptide pool as negative control, or no peptide. The convalescent cohort included six males and four females, with two Hispanic individuals, seven Caucasians, two Asians and one multiracial person. Participants received two doses of either the Pfizer-BioNTech BNT162b2 vaccine (n=8) or the Moderna mRNA-1273 vaccine (n=2). Post-COVID blood samples were collected from convalescent patients a median of roughly 100 days after diagnosis, with a range of about 30 to 161 days. Culture stimuli were overlapping spike peptide pools from SARS-CoV-2 and from the common cold coronaviruses HCoV-NL63, HCoV-OC43 and HCoV-229E. The spike-specific CD4+ TCR repertoire was compared before and after mRNA vaccination in over nine COVID-19 convalescent patients and a handful of infection-naive healthy vaccine recipients. The time from the second vaccine dose to post-vaccine blood sampling had a median of around 72 days and ranged from 14 to 241 days. What the authors observed across the whole study: Nearly all vaccine-specific clones in convalescent patients (304 of 307) were mono-reactive for SARS-CoV-2 spike rather than cross-reactive with common cold coronaviruses. The median count of SARS-CoV-2-reactive clonotypes went up from roughly 21 after infection to approximately 40 after vaccination, although the change was not significant. Among the post-vaccine SARS-CoV-2-reactive clones in convalescent patients, a median about 89% showed up only after vaccination, which suggests vaccine-specific priming. The number of convalescent patients in the study was relatively small, and the study did not examine early timepoints following natural infection.

At the junction V is shortened by 1 base and J by 8 bases, with 11 bases in between. The germline V gene yields SGHTA for CDR1 and FQGNSA for CDR2. From the cysteine through the phenylalanine, the CDR3 covers 13 amino acids. The retained sequence is limited to the CDR3, 39 bases, with the frame set at the first base. The method behind the library was PCR. DNA from cultured CD4+ T cells was subjected to TCR sequencing with the Oncomine TCR Beta short-read assay at the Johns Hopkins FTIC core. The QIAamp micro DNA kit was used to extract genomic DNA from the cultured CD4+ T cells. Oncomine TCR Beta libraries from cultured CD4+ T cells were pooled using unique dual indexes and sequenced on an Illumina iSeq 100. The authors' analysis ran thus. Non-productive sequences were removed, and CDR3s not starting with C, not ending with F or W, or shorter than 7 amino acids were discarded. Antigen-specific clonotypes were identified using the MANAFEST web application through comparison of peptide-stimulated wells with reference and other culture wells. Positive clones required FDR below 0.05, an odds ratio above 5, and productive frequency above 0.1% in at least two of three replicate wells. A clonotype counted as cross-reactive if it showed significant expansion both in the SARS-CoV-2 spike wells and in at least one common cold coronavirus spike condition. Levenshtein distances (stringdist) and unrooted phylogenetic trees (ape) in R version 3.6.1 were used to assess CDR3 homology. TCRdb handled the public reads itself, with Q25 trimming in fastp and clone calling in MiXCR, and kept productive beta chains. Rows with one shared CDR3 protein collapse into an entry with the most common genes and DNA. TCRdb, not the original authors, processed these V and J calls. Counted in this sample were about 20,000 distinct CDR3 sequences; less than 50% of them appeared once. The ten largest clones represent roughly 2.5% of the sample.

Interpreted using the paper, the treatment or condition label stands for: approximately nine-day PBMC culture with coronavirus spike peptide pools or control peptides (ViraFEST assay). The study used the ViraFEST assay, which expanded antigen-specific T cells with peptide pools and then identified expanded clonotypes by TCR sequencing. Positive SARS-CoV-2 PCR tests in the convalescent patients dated from March to December 2020, before Alpha, Beta and Delta variants emerged in the United States. Approximately 2.1 million PBMCs per well were cultured in IMDM with about 5% human AB serum and approximately 10 IU/ml IL-2, plus 10 ug/ml peptide pools. Half of the culture medium was replaced with fresh IL-2-containing medium on days 3 and 7. CD4+ T cells were isolated after roughly 9 days of culture through negative selection using the EasySep CD4+ T cell isolation kit. Ficoll-Paque Plus gradient centrifugation was used to isolate PBMCs from whole blood, and the isolated PBMCs were then either used fresh or cryopreserved at -140C. Triplicate wells were generally used for each culture condition.

This clonotype was seen only a few times. Its specific antigen is unknown. The input lacks base qualities; no much larger clone sits a single base away. The sequence came from a human donor who had recovered from COVID-19. The chain uses TRBV7-2 and TRBJ1-2, with no confident D gene call. The source material was CD4+ T cells from blood, cultured in vitro, sampled after SARS-CoV-2 vaccination. The DNA reads as follows: TGTGCCAGCAGCTTAGTAGGGAATTTCGGCTACACCTTC. Protein translation: CASSLVGNFGYTF.